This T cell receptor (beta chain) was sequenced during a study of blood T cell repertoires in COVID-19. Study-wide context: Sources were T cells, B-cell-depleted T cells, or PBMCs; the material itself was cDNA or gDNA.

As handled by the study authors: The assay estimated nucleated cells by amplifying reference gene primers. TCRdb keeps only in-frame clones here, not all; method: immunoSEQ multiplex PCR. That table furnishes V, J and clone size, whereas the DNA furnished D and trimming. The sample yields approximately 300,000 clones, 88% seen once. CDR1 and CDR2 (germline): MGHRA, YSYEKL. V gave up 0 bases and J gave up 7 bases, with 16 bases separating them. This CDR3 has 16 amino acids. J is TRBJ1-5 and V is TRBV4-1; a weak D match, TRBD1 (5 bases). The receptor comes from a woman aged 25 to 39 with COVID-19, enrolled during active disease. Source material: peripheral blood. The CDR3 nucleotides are TGCGCCAGCAGCCAAGATGGGGGGATTGGGAGACAGCCCCAGCATTTT. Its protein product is CASSQDGGIGRQPQHF.